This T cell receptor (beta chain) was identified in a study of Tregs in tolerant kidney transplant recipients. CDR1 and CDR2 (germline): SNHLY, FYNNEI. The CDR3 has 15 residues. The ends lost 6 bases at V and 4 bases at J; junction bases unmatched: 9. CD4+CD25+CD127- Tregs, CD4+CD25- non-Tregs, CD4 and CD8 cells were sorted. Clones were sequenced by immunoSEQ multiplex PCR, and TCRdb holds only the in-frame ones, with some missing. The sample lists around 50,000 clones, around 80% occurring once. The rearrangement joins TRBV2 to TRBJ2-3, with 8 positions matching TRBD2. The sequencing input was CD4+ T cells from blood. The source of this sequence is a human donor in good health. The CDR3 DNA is TGTGCCAGCAGCCTCAGCGGGAGAAGTTCAGATACGCAGTATTTT. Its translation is CASSLSGRSSDTQYF.